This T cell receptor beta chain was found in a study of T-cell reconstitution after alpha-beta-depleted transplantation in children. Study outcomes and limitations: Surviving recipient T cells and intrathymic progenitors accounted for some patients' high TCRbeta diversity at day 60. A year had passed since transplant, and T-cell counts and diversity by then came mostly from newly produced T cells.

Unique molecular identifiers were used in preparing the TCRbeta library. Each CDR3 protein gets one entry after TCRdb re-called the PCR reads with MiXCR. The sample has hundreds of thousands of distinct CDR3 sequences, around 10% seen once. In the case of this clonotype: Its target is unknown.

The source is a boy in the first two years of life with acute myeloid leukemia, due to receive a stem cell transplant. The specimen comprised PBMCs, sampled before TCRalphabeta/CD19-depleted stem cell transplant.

The CDR3 reads CASSSFSGNSNTGELFF. The CDR3 nucleotides are TGTGCCAGCAGCTCATTTTCAGGGAACTCGAACACCGGGGAGCTGTTTTTT. The chain is built from TRBV7-9 and TRBJ2-2; D perhaps matches TRBD1 (5 bases). The V and J ends lost 4 bases and 0 bases respectively, with 15 bases between them. Germline values: CDR1 SEHNR, CDR2 FQNEAQ (reference sequence). This CDR3 comprises 17 residues.